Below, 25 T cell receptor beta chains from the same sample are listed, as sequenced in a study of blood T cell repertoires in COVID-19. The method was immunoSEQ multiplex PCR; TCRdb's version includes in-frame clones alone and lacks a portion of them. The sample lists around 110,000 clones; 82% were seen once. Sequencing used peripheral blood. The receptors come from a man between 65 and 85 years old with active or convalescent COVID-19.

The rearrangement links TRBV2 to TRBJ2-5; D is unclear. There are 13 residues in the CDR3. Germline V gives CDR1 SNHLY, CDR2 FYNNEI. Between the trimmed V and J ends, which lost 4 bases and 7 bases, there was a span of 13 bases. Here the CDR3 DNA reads TGTGCCAGCAGTGGGAGAGGAGTTGGGACCCAGTACTTC. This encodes CASSGRGVGTQYF.

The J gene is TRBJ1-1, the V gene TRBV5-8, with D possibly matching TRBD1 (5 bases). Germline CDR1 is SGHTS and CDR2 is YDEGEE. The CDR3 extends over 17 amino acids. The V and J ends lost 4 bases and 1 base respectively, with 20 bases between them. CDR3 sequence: CASSPTPNRGWNTEAFF. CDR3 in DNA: TGTGCCAGCAGCCCTACCCCTAACCGGGGGTGGAACACTGAAGCTTTCTTT.

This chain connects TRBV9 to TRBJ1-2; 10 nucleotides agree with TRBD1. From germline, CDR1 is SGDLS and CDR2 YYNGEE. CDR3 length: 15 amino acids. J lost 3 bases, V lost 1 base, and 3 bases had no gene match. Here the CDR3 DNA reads TGTGCCAGCAGCGTACGGGACAGGGGTGACTATGGCTACACCTTC. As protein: CASSVRDRGDYGYTF.

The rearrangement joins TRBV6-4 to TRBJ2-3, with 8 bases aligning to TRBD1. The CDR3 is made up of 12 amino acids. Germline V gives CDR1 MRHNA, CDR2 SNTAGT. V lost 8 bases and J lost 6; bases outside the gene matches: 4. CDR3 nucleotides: TGTGCCAGCGGGGACAGGCAGGATACGCAGTATTTT. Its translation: CASGDRQDTQYF.

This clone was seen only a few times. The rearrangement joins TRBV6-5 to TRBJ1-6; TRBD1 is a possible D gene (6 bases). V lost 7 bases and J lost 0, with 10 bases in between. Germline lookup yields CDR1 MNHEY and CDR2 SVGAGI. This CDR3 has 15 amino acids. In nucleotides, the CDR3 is TGTGCCAGCACCACAGGGAGCTCCTATAATTCACCCCTCCACTTT. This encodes CASTTGSSYNSPLHF.

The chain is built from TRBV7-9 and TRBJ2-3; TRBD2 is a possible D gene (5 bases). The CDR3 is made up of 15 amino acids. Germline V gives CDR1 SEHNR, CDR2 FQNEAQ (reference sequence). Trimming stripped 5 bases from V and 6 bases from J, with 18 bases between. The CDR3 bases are TGTGCCAGCAGCGAAGCTGGGCGGGCGGGCGATACGCAGTATTTT. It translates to CASSEAGRAGDTQYF.

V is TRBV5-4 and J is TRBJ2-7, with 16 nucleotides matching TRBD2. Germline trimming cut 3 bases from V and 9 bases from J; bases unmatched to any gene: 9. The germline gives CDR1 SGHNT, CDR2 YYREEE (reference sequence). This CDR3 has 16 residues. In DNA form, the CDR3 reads TGTGCCAGCAGCTCGATCGGGACTAGCGGGAGGGGTTCGCAGTACTTC. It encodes CASSSIGTSGRGSQYF.

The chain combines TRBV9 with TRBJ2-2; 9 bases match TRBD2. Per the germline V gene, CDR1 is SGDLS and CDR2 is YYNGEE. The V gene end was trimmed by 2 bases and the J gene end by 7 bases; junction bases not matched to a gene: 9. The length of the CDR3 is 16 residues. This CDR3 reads CASSVSGGRANGELFF. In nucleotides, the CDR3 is TGTGCCAGCAGCGTCTCGGGCGGGAGGGCTAACGGGGAGCTGTTTTTT.

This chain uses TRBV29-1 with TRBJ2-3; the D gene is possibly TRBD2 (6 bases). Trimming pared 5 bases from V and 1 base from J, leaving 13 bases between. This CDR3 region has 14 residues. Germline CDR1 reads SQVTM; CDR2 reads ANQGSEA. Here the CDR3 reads CSVRKEGGTDTQYF. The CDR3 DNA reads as TGCAGCGTTAGAAAGGAGGGAGGCACAGATACGCAGTATTTT.

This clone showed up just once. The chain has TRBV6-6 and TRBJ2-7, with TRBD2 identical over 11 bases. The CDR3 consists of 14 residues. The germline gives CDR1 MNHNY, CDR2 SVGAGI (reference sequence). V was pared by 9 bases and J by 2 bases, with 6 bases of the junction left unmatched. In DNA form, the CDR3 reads TGTGCCAGTAATCTAGCGGGGGGAACCTACGAGCAGTACTTC. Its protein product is CASNLAGGTYEQYF.

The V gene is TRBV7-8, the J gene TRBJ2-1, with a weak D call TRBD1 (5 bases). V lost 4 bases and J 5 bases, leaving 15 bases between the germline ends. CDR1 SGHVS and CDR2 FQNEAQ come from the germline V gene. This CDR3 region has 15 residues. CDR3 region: CASSSAGWGNNEQFF. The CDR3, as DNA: TGTGCCAGCAGCTCCGCAGGGTGGGGCAACAATGAGCAGTTCTTC.

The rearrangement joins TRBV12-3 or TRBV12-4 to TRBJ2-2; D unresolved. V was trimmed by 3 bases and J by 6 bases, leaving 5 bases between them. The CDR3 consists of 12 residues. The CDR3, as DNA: TGTGCCAGCAGTTTCGCGGCCGGGGAGCTGTTTTTT. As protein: CASSFAAGELFF.

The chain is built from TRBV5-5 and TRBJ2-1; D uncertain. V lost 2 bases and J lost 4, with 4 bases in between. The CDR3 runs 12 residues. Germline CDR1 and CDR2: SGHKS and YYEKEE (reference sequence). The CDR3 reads CASSFIYNEQFF. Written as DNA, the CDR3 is TGTGCCAGCAGCTTTATATACAATGAGCAGTTCTTC.

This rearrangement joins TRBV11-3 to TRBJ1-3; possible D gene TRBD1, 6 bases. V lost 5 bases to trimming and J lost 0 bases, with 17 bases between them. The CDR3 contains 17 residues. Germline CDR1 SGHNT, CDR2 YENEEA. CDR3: CASSQGYRAPSGNTIYF. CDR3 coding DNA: TGTGCCAGCAGCCAGGGGTACAGGGCCCCCTCTGGAAACACCATATATTTT.

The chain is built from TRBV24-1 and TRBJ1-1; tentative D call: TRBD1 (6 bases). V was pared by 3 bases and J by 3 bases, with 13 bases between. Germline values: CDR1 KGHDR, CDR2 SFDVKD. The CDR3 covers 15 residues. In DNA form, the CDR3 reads TGTGCCACCAGTGATGGGGGGGCAGGGTACACTGAAGCTTTCTTT. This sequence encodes CATSDGGAGYTEAFF.

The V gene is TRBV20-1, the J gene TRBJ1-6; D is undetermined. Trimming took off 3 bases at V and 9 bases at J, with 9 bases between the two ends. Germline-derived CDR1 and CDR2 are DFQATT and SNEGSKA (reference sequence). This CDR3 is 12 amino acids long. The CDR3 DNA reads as TGCAGTGCTAGTCAGGCTGGTTCACCCCTCCACTTT. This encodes CSASQAGSPLHF.

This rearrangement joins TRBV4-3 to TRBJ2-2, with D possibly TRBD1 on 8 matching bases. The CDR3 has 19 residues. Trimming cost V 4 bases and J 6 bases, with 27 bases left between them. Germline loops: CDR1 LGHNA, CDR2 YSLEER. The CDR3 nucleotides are TGCGCCAGCAGCCTCGCCCAGGGGGCGGGGGCCTCGTTGGCCGGGGAGCTGTTTTTT. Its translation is CASSLAQGAGASLAGELFF.

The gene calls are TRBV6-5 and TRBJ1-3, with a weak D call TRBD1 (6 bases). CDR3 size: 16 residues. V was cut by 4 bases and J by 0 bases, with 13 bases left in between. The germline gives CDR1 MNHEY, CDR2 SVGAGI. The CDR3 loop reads CASSSPGHLSGNTIYF. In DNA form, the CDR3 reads TGTGCCAGCAGTTCCCCGGGACACCTCTCTGGAAACACCATATATTTT.

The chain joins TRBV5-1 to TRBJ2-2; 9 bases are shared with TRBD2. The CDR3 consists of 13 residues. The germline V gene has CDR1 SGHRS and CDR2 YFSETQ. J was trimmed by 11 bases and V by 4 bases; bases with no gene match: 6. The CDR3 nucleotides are TGCGCCAGCAGCCCGGGACTAGCCCCCGAGCTGTTTTTT. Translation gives CASSPGLAPELFF.

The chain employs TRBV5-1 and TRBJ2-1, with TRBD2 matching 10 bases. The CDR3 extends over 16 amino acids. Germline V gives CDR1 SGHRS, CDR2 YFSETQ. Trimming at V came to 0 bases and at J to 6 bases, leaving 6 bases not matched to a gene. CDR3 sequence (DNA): TGCGCCAGCAGCTTGGACAGGACTAGCGGCCCCAATGAGCAGTTCTTC. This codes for CASSLDRTSGPNEQFF.

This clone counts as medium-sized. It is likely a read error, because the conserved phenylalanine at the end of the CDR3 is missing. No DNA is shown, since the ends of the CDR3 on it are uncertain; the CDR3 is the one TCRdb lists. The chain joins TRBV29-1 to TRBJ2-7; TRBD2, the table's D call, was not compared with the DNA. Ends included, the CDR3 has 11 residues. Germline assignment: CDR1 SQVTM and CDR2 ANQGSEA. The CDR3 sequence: CSVEDGSGSVL.

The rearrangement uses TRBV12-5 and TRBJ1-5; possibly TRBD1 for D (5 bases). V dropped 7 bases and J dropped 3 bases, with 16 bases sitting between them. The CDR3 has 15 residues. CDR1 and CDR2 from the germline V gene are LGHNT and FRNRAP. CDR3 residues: CASELGGGPNQPQHF. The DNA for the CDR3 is TGTGCTAGTGAATTGGGGGGGGGACCCAATCAGCCCCAGCATTTT.

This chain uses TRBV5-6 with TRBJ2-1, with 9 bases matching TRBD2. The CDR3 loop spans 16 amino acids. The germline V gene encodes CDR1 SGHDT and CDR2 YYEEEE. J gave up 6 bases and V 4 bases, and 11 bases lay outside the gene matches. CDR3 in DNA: TGTGCCAGCAGCACGACTAGCGGCCACTACCTCAATGAGCAGTTCTTC. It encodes CASSTTSGHYLNEQFF.

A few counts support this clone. The CDR3 is CASSPDRYSGNTIYF. DNA for the CDR3: TGTGCCAGCAGCCCCGATCGCTACTCTGGAAACACCATATATTTT. V usage is TRBV7-8 and J usage is TRBJ1-3; D call uncertain. Germline values: CDR1 SGHVS, CDR2 FQNEAQ. V gave up 5 bases and J gave up 0 bases, with 11 bases separating them. The CDR3 covers 15 residues.

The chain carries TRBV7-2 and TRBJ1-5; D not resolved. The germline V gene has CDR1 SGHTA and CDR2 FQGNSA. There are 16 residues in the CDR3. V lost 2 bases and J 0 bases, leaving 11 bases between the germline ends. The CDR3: CASSLSVGFSNQPQHF. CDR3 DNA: TGTGCCAGCAGCTTAAGTGTTGGCTTTAGCAATCAGCCCCAGCATTTT.